The sequence of this T cell receptor (beta chain) was determined in a study of T-cell memory formation after mild COVID-19. The 5'RACE method, run with constant-segment primers, produced TCR alpha and TCR beta cDNA libraries (carrying sample barcodes and UMIs). TCRdb reprocessed the 5' RACE reads with MiXCR, giving one entry per CDR3 protein. The sample contains hundreds of thousands of distinct CDR3 sequences, around 15% of which appear only once. Comment on this clonotype: Its antigen is not known.

Study-level results: The second-wave clones peaking on day 37 were not confirmed as SARS-CoV-2-specific. Some clones that responded were present in memory (sampled pre-infection), which suggests cross-reactive memory joined.

V was shortened by 2 bases and J by 6 bases, with 22 bases between the two germline ends. The CDR3 contains 18 residues. The sequence derives from a man between 18 and 29 years old who had mild COVID-19 (a few samples of this study predate the infection). Cell type and time point are not known. The V gene is TRBV12-3 or TRBV12-4, the J gene TRBJ2-2; D might be TRBD1 or TRBD2, each matching 6 bases. Specimen: PBMCs or a T cell subset sorted from them (not recorded which). The CDR3 DNA sequence: TGTGCCAGCAGTTTACGAGGGGGGCGCATGAAGGGCCCCGGGGAGCTGTTTTTT. Translation: CASSLRGGRMKGPGELFF.